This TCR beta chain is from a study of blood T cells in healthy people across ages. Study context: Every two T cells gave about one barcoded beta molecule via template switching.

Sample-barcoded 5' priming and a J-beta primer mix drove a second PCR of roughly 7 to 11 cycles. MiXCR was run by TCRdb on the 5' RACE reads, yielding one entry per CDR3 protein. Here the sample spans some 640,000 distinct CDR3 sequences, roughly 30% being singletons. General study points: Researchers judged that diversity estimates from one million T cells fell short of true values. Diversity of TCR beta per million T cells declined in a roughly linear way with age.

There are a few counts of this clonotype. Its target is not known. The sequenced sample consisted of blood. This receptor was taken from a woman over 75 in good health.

CDR3 loop: CASSPILVHEQYF. The CDR3 coding sequence is TGTGCCAGCAGTCCGATACTAGTGCACGAGCAGTACTTC. The genes are TRBV6-5 and TRBJ2-7; D is perhaps TRBD2 (5 bases). V was pared by 5 bases and J by 5 bases, with 13 bases between. From germline, CDR1 is MNHEY and CDR2 SVGAGI. The CDR3 length is 13 residues.